Given below is one TCR beta chain in context. Its antigen is still unknown. The data originate from a study of T cell responses to AZD1222 COVID-19 vaccine. The study, taken as a whole, reports: The study found Spike-specific TCR breadth and depth rose after two AZD1222 doses.

Sequencing used immunoSEQ multiplex PCR; TCRdb keeps in-frame clones, though not all of them. The repertoire holds 95,000 to 150,000 clones, with approximately 90% as singletons. This clonotype was sampled from an adult in good health. The starting material was peripheral blood, obtained on day 0 of MenACWY control vaccination.

CDR3 nucleotide sequence: TGTGCCAGCAGTGAAGGCCCAGGGGGTCCCTACGAGCAGTACTTC. Its translation is CASSEGPGGPYEQYF. The chain recombines TRBV6-1 with TRBJ2-7, with 7 nucleotides matching TRBD1. The CDR3 has 15 amino acids. The V segment lost 1 base and the J segment 2 bases; nucleotides outside the gene matches: 5. Germline CDR1 MNHNS, CDR2 SASEGT.